This T cell receptor beta chain was retrieved from a study of control samples from healthy donors and cancer patients. CDR1 LGHDT and CDR2 YNNKEL come from the germline V gene (reference sequence). The CDR3 has 13 residues. Unmatched junction bases numbered 6, after V lost 8 bases and J lost 10 bases. Sequencing was performed with immunoSEQ multiplex PCR; in TCRdb, only in-frame clones are kept and a portion is missing. Of about 140,000 clones detected, about nine tenths appear once; the ten largest clones hold approximately 9%. The TCR was taken from a woman aged 30 to 39 in good health. The rearrangement joins TRBV3-1 (or the pseudogene TRBV3-2) to TRBJ2-1, with TRBD2 matching over 12 bases. Source material: blood. CDR3: CASLAGGRGEQFF. The CDR3 DNA is TGTGCCAGCCTAGCGGGAGGGAGGGGGGAGCAGTTCTTC.